This entry lists 6 T cell receptor beta chains sequenced from one sample in a study of glioma-infiltrating T cells after dendritic cell vaccination. The table came from immunoSEQ multiplex PCR; TCRdb's copy has only in-frame clones and leaves some out. The table includes under 30,000 clones, roughly nine tenths detected once. Sample time point: after dendritic cell vaccination, including at tumor progression/relapse. The sequenced sample was blood, obtained after dendritic cell vaccination. The origin of the receptors is a human donor with glioblastoma.

This clone turned up a few times. The genes are TRBV2 and TRBJ1-5; tentatively, D is TRBD1 (5 bases). V was cut by 1 base and J by 6 bases, with 13 bases left in between. The length of the CDR3 is 15 residues. The V gene's germline CDR1 is SNHLY and CDR2 FYNNEI. CDR3 region: CASSEGAGRGQPQHF. The CDR3 nucleotides read TGTGCCAGCAGTGAAGGGGCAGGAAGGGGTCAGCCCCAGCATTTT.

The chain has TRBV11-1 and TRBJ2-7; tentatively, D is TRBD1 (6 bases). Per the germline V gene, CDR1 is SGHAT and CDR2 is FQDESV (reference sequence). The CDR3 loop spans 15 amino acids. The V and J ends lost 5 bases and 0 bases respectively, with 14 bases between them. The CDR3 nucleotides are TGTGCCAGCAGCAGGACCGGGACAAGCTCCTACGAGCAGTACTTC. It specifies CASSRTGTSSYEQYF.

This rearrangement joins TRBV6-1 to TRBJ2-3, with 9 bases fitting TRBD2. The germline V gene has CDR1 MNHNS and CDR2 SASEGT. V shed 5 bases, J shed 1 base, and the junction held 4 bases outside the gene matches. This CDR3 is 15 amino acids long. The CDR3 nucleotides read TGTGCCAGCAGTTTACTAGCGGGCCGCACAGATACGCAGTATTTT. Translation: CASSLLAGRTDTQYF.

The chain employs TRBV4-1 and TRBJ2-7; the match to TRBD2 covers 9 bases. Germline-derived CDR1 and CDR2 are MGHRA and YSYEKL. J was trimmed by 0 bases and V by 0 bases; bases with no gene match: 6. The CDR3 totals 17 residues. The CDR3 coding sequence is TGCGCCAGCAGCCAAGACGCTAGCGGGGCCTCCTCCTACGAGCAGTACTTC. It is translated as CASSQDASGASSYEQYF.

The chain joins TRBV4-1 to TRBJ1-6; D is unresolved. The CDR3 runs 16 residues. CDR1 is MGHRA and CDR2 is YSYEKL in the germline V gene. The V and J ends lost 1 base and 0 bases respectively, with 7 bases between them. CDR3 region: CASSQGRDSYNSPLHF. As DNA, the CDR3 is TGCGCCAGCAGCCAAGGGAGGGACTCCTATAATTCACCCCTCCACTTT.

This clone was picked up a small number of times. V is TRBV5-4 and J is TRBJ2-1, with 10 bases that match TRBD1. This CDR3 is 16 amino acids long. CDR1 is SGHNT and CDR2 is YYREEE in the germline V gene (reference sequence). V shed 0 bases, J shed 4 bases, and the junction held 4 bases outside the gene matches. The CDR3 region has the DNA TGTGCCAGCAGCTTGGCCGGGACAGGGGCATACAATGAGCAGTTCTTC. As protein: CASSLAGTGAYNEQFF.